Listed here are 31 T cell receptor beta chains from one sample, sequenced in a study of blood T cell repertoires in COVID-19. The repertoire was sequenced with immunoSEQ multiplex PCR; TCRdb's copy has only in-frame clones and lacks some. The sample holds roughly 80,000 clones; roughly 89% are singletons and the top ten take 1.9%. Sequenced: peripheral blood. The receptors stem from a woman aged 45-65 years in a cohort sampled during active COVID-19.

This clone has a handful of counts. The DNA for the CDR3 is TGTGCCAGCAGTCTACCTAGGAGCTCCTATAATTCACCCCTCCACTTT. It encodes CASSLPRSSYNSPLHF. J is TRBJ1-6 and V is TRBV6-2 or TRBV6-3; D gene ambiguous. CDR3 size: 16 residues. CDR1 MNHEY and CDR2 SVGEGT come from the germline V gene. V lost 5 bases and J 0 bases, leaving 11 bases between the germline ends.

The chain recombines TRBV7-2 with TRBJ2-3; 9 bases agree with TRBD2. The CDR3 covers 16 residues. Germline CDR1 is SGHTA and CDR2 is FQGNSA. J gave up 2 bases and V 2 bases, and 5 bases lay outside the gene matches. The CDR3 protein is CASSLSGTSPTDTQYF. CDR3 sequence (DNA): TGTGCCAGCAGCTTATCCGGGACTAGCCCCACAGATACGCAGTATTTT.

On this clone: The junction differs from germline at one of its ends, possibly a read error. The rearrangement links TRBV7-7 to TRBJ2-3; 11 bases agree with TRBD2. The V gene's germline CDR1 is SSHAT and CDR2 FNYEAQ (reference sequence). CDR3 length: 16 amino acids. CDR3 in amino acids: CASSPGVAGGADTQYF. The CDR3 DNA reads TGTGCTAGCAGCCCCGGGGTAGCGGGAGGGGCAGATACGCAGTATTTT.

The rearrangement links TRBV7-9 to TRBJ1-1; D may be TRBD1 (6 bases). Germline CDR1 reads SEHNR; CDR2 reads FQNEAQ (reference sequence). The ends were cut back, 1 base at V and 1 base at J, with 10 bases in the middle. The CDR3 is 15 residues long. In DNA form, the CDR3 reads TGTGCCAGCAGCTTAGGGCGAGGGGGGAACACTGAAGCTTTCTTT. Protein: CASSLGRGGNTEAFF.

The rearrangement joins TRBV19 to TRBJ1-2, with 9 bases identical to TRBD1. The CDR3 loop spans 15 amino acids. Germline V lookup: CDR1 LNHDA, CDR2 SQIVND (reference sequence). The V gene end was trimmed by 5 bases and the J gene end by 3 bases; junction bases not matched to a gene: 7. The CDR3 DNA reads as TGTGCCAGTAGTCCCCGACAGGGGGTGGACTATGGCTACACCTTC. Translated: CASSPRQGVDYGYTF.

V and J are TRBV12-3 or TRBV12-4 and TRBJ2-7; D remains ambiguous. The V end was cut by 5 bases, the J end by 0 bases, with 5 bases between. CDR3 size: 12 residues. DNA for the CDR3: TGTGCCAGCAGTCTACGCTCCTACGAGCAGTACTTC. Protein: CASSLRSYEQYF.

Only one count was recorded for this clone. Other DNA sequences in this specimen translate into the identical CDR3. The V gene is TRBV4-2, the J gene TRBJ2-1; TRBD2 agrees at 11 bases. V gave up 4 bases and J gave up 4 bases; unmatched junction bases: 3. Germline-derived CDR1 and CDR2 are LGHNA and YNFKEQ. The CDR3 runs to 15 residues. The CDR3 coding sequence is TGTGCCAGCAGCCTAGCGGGGGGGAGGTACAATGAGCAGTTCTTC. This codes for CASSLAGGRYNEQFF.

J is TRBJ1-6 and V is TRBV7-2; 7 bases are a match to TRBD1. The CDR3 runs 16 residues. Germline values: CDR1 SGHTA, CDR2 FQGNSA. The junction had 12 bases not matched to a gene; V was cut back by 5 bases and J by 8 bases. Here the CDR3 reads CASSPDPDRFYSPLHF. The DNA for the CDR3 is TGTGCCAGCAGCCCGGACCCGGACAGGTTTTATTCACCCCTCCACTTT.

V and J are TRBV6-6 and TRBJ2-5, with TRBD2 identical over 12 bases. The germline CDR1 and CDR2 sequences are MNHNY and SVGAGI (reference sequence). The CDR3 loop spans 15 amino acids. The trim removed 6 bases at V and 5 bases at J, leaving 7 bases unmatched. The CDR3 protein is CASRSLAGGWETQYF. CDR3 in DNA: TGTGCCAGCAGGTCCCTAGCGGGGGGGTGGGAGACCCAGTACTTC.

This clone was observed a single time. CDR3 nucleotide sequence: TGTGCCAGCAGTGACCTAGGCTACGAGCAGTACTTC. Protein: CASSDLGYEQYF. The V and J genes are TRBV2 and TRBJ2-7; D gene ambiguous. Germline CDR1 is SNHLY and CDR2 is FYNNEI. Trimming stripped 3 bases from V and 3 bases from J, with 6 bases between. This CDR3 is 12 amino acids long.

This clone was observed a few times. This chain uses TRBV28 with TRBJ1-1; D ambiguous. Germline values: CDR1 MDHEN, CDR2 SYDVKM. The ends were cut back, 6 bases at V and 5 bases at J, with 7 bases in the middle. The CDR3 contains 11 residues. The CDR3: CASRGDTEAFF. The CDR3 DNA reads as TGTGCCAGCAGGGGAGATACTGAAGCTTTCTTT.

Comment on this clone: Other DNA sequences of this sample code for an identical CDR3. The J gene is TRBJ1-2, the V gene TRBV27; TRBD1 might be the D (6 bases). The CDR3 extends over 13 amino acids. Germline V gives CDR1 MNHEY, CDR2 SMNVEV (reference sequence). V was trimmed by 5 bases and J by 4 bases, leaving 11 bases between them. Written as DNA, the CDR3 is TGTGCCAGCAGTAGAGACAGGAGCTATGGCTACACCTTC. Its protein is CASSRDRSYGYTF.

The chain uses TRBV5-4 and TRBJ1-1; D unclear. This CDR3 has 15 amino acids. Germline V gene lookup returns CDR1 SGHNT and CDR2 YYREEE (reference sequence). With 0 bases removed from V and 0 bases from J, the gap between germline ends came to 9 bases. The CDR3: CASSLGVQMNTEAFF. DNA of the CDR3: TGTGCCAGCAGCTTGGGTGTACAGATGAACACTGAAGCTTTCTTT.

V gene TRBV9 combines with J gene TRBJ2-7; perhaps TRBD1 as D (6 bases). In germline, CDR1 is SGDLS, CDR2 YYNGEE. Trimming cost V 4 bases and J 6 bases, with 23 bases left between them. CDR3 length: 16 residues. Here the CDR3 DNA reads TGTGCCAGCAGCTTCGGACTCAACAGGGCATCGGGCGAGCAGTACTTC. Translation: CASSFGLNRASGEQYF.

The chain combines TRBV29-1 with TRBJ1-4; D is possibly TRBD1 (6 bases). Germline V gene sequence: CDR1 SQVTM, CDR2 ANQGSEA. The CDR3 length is 12 residues. The V end was cut by 2 bases, the J end by 8 bases, with 9 bases between. CDR3 DNA: TGCAGCGTTGAAAGGGGGGGCGAAAAACTGTTTTTT. This codes for CSVERGGEKLFF.

The chain has TRBV27 and TRBJ1-4; 8 bases match TRBD1. CDR1 MNHEY and CDR2 SMNVEV come from the germline V gene (reference sequence). V gave up 6 bases and J gave up 7 bases; unmatched junction bases: 7. This CDR3 comprises 14 residues. CDR3 residues: CASRYQGAGEKLFF. Written as DNA, the CDR3 is TGTGCCAGCAGATACCAGGGGGCTGGTGAAAAACTGTTTTTT.

This chain uses TRBV25-1 with TRBJ2-3, with 7 nucleotides matching TRBD1. The CDR3 extends over 15 amino acids. V trimming: 1 base; J trimming: 3 bases; junction bases outside the gene matches: 4. From germline, CDR1 is MGHDK and CDR2 SYGVNS. CDR3 sequence: CASSESTTGTDTQYF. CDR3 DNA sequence: TGTGCCAGCAGTGAATCGACGACAGGGACAGATACGCAGTATTTT.

The genes are TRBV5-1 and TRBJ1-2, with TRBD1 matching 11 bases. Germline-derived CDR1 and CDR2 are SGHRS and YFSETQ. After removal of 4 bases from V and 8 bases from J, the junction contained 7 bases not matched to a gene. This CDR3 has 14 residues. The chain's CDR3 is CASSTRTGGNGYTF. As DNA, the CDR3 is TGCGCCAGCAGCACCCGGACAGGGGGCAACGGCTACACCTTC.

V usage is TRBV19 and J usage is TRBJ1-2, with TRBD1 matching 7 bases. This CDR3 has 15 amino acids. V gave up 5 bases and J gave up 0 bases; unmatched junction bases: 6. Germline assignment: CDR1 LNHDA and CDR2 SQIVND (reference sequence). CDR3 in DNA: TGTGCCAGTAGTGTAGGGACAGATCCTAACTATGGCTACACCTTC. Translating gives CASSVGTDPNYGYTF.

This clone was seen only a few times. V usage is TRBV9 and J usage is TRBJ2-2; perhaps TRBD1 as D (6 bases). V lost 2 bases, J lost 4 bases, and 12 bases lay in between. CDR1 is SGDLS, CDR2 YYNGEE, per germline. The CDR3 runs 15 residues. The CDR3 region has the DNA TGTGCCAGCAGCGTTACAGGGTTCCGCACCGGGGAGCTGTTTTTT. It codes for CASSVTGFRTGELFF.

Written as DNA, the CDR3 is TGTGCCAGCAGCTGGGGCGGTGGGGCGGGAGATAGAAATGAGCAGTTCTTC. It specifies CASSWGGGAGDRNEQFF. The chain employs TRBV5-4 and TRBJ2-1, with 7 nucleotides matching TRBD2. The CDR3 extends over 17 amino acids. The V gene's germline CDR1 is SGHNT and CDR2 YYREEE (reference sequence). V lost 3 bases to trimming and J lost 7 bases; unmatched junction nucleotides: 16.

The CDR3 region is CASSQTSGSTDTQYF. The DNA for the CDR3 is TGTGCCAGCAGCCAGACTAGCGGGAGCACAGATACGCAGTATTTT. The chain employs TRBV3-1 (or the pseudogene TRBV3-2) and TRBJ2-3; TRBD2 matches 10 bases. There are 15 residues in the CDR3. Germline V gives CDR1 LGHDT, CDR2 YNNKEL (reference sequence). V shed 3 bases, J shed 0 bases, and the junction held 0 bases outside the gene matches.

CDR3 sequence (DNA): TGTGCCAGCAGCGTAAGCGGGGCTACGGGAGATACGCAGTATTTT. Its protein product is CASSVSGATGDTQYF. The rearrangement joins TRBV9 to TRBJ2-3; TRBD2 agrees at 7 bases. Trimming removed 1 base from V and 5 bases from J; junction bases left unmatched: 7. The CDR3 spans 15 residues. The germline gives CDR1 SGDLS, CDR2 YYNGEE.

CDR3 sequence: CASSIGHMNTEAFF. The CDR3 DNA follows: TGTGCCAGTAGTATTGGACACATGAACACTGAAGCTTTCTTT. The gene calls are TRBV19 and TRBJ1-1, with a possible D match to TRBD1 (5 bases). The CDR3 is made up of 14 amino acids. Trimming took off 3 bases at V and 0 bases at J, with 8 bases between the two ends. Germline CDR1 LNHDA, CDR2 SQIVND (reference sequence).

The chain is built from TRBV6-5 and TRBJ1-1; 7 bases are a match to TRBD1. Losses at the gene ends were 6 bases for V and 3 bases for J; bases not matched to a gene: 4. This CDR3 region has 13 residues. Per germline, CDR1 MNHEY and CDR2 SVGAGI. Here the CDR3 DNA reads TGTGCCAGCAGCGACAGGGCCTACACTGAAGCTTTCTTT. Its protein is CASSDRAYTEAFF.

The chain links TRBV2 to TRBJ2-1; possibly TRBD2 for D (7 bases). CDR1 SNHLY and CDR2 FYNNEI come from the germline V gene. This CDR3 has 15 amino acids. V lost 6 bases and J 3 bases, leaving 15 bases between the germline ends. The CDR3 sequence: CASSSGLGGYNEQFF. CDR3 nucleotide sequence: TGTGCCAGCAGCTCCGGACTAGGGGGCTACAATGAGCAGTTCTTC.

J is TRBJ1-2 and V is TRBV5-1; 10 positions match TRBD1. The CDR3 totals 14 residues. Per the germline V gene, CDR1 is SGHRS and CDR2 is YFSETQ. V was clipped by 0 bases and J by 5 bases; unmatched bases: 1. CDR3 protein: CASSLGDRGYGYTF. The CDR3 nucleotides are TGCGCCAGCAGCTTGGGGGACAGGGGTTATGGCTACACCTTC. Full variable domain (outside the CDR3, taken from reference TRBV5-1 and TRBJ1-2): KAGVTQTPRYLIKTRGQQVTLSCSPISGHRSVSWYQQTPGQGLQFLFEYFSETQRNKGNFPGRFSGRQFSNSRSEMNVSTLELGDSALYLCASSLGDRGYGYTFGSGTRLTVV.

This sequence joins TRBV28 and TRBJ1-6; 12 nucleotides match TRBD1. With V trimmed by 9 bases and J by 11 bases, 8 bases remained unmatched. CDR1 and CDR2 (germline): MDHEN, SYDVKM. The CDR3 runs to 14 residues. DNA of the CDR3: TGTGCCAGTAGATCCAGGGACAGGGGGCCACCCCTCCACTTT. Its translation is CASRSRDRGPPLHF.

The V call is TRBV6-1, the J call TRBJ1-1; TRBD1 agrees at 9 bases. CDR1 is MNHNS, CDR2 SASEGT, per germline. The CDR3 is made up of 16 amino acids. V lost 0 bases and J lost 3; bases outside the gene matches: 5. The CDR3 sequence is CASSEAVRQGDTEAFF. In DNA, the CDR3 is TGTGCCAGCAGTGAAGCGGTTCGACAGGGGGACACTGAAGCTTTCTTT.

V is TRBV9 and J is TRBJ2-1; a weak D match, TRBD2 (5 bases). The CDR3 has 16 amino acids. The germline V and J ends were trimmed by 0 bases and 4 bases, with 14 bases remaining between them. The germline V gene encodes CDR1 SGDLS and CDR2 YYNGEE. DNA of the CDR3: TGTGCCAGCAGCGTAGATCAGCGGCGAGGATACAATGAGCAGTTCTTC. Translation: CASSVDQRRGYNEQFF.

Written as DNA, the CDR3 is TGTGCCAGCAGCCCTCAGGAAGGAGGCTACGAGCAGTACTTC. It translates to CASSPQEGGYEQYF. The chain has TRBV9 and TRBJ2-7; a possible D gene is TRBD2 (5 bases). CDR3 size: 14 residues. The V end lost 4 bases, the J end lost 3 bases, and 14 bases lay between the germline ends. CDR1 and CDR2 (germline): SGDLS, YYNGEE.